This T cell receptor beta chain was profiled in a study of T-cell memory formation after mild COVID-19. Study summary: Largely donor-specific TCR clusters were found. Findings and caveats of the study: Memory cells collected pre-infection included some clones that later responded, suggesting cross-reactive memory joined.

This clonotype was detected ten times or more. Antigen: not known. Each CDR3 protein is one row after TCRdb ran MiXCR on the 5' RACE reads. The table lists 280,000 or so distinct CDR3 sequences, 8% to 9% of them singletons. Germline values: CDR1 MNHNS, CDR2 SASEGT. Trimming cost V 1 base and J 7 bases; bases outside gene matches: 9. CDR3 length equals 16 residues. The V and J genes are TRBV6-1 and TRBJ2-3; TRBD1 matches 9 bases. The sequenced sample was PBMCs or a T cell subset sorted from them (not recorded which). The receptor comes from a man between 18 and 29 years old who had mild COVID-19 (a few samples of this study predate the infection). Cell type and time point are not known. Written as DNA, the CDR3 is TGTGCCAGCAGTGAAGTTGACAGGGGGTATTTCCATACGCAGTATTTT. Its protein product is CASSEVDRGYFHTQYF.